The T cell receptor beta chain described here comes from a study of blood T cells in healthy people across ages. This clonotype was counted ten times or more. In germline, CDR1 is SQVTM, CDR2 ANQGSEA. Trimming took 4 bases from V and 3 from J; bases not matched to a gene: 4. CDR3 size: 13 residues. Together with a sample-barcoded 5' primer, a J-beta primer mix was included in a second PCR lasting roughly 6 to 12 cycles. Using its own MiXCR run on the 5' RACE reads, TCRdb lists one record per CDR3 protein. This repertoire shows 800,000 to 950,000 distinct CDR3 sequences, roughly 40% found once; its top ten account for roughly 13%.

This sequence originates from a man younger than 30 in good health. This sequence joins TRBV29-1 and TRBJ2-3; 7 nucleotides match TRBD1. The sample consisted of blood. This CDR3 is CSVGGGRTDTQYF. The CDR3 bases are TGCAGCGTTGGAGGGGGCCGAACAGATACGCAGTATTTT.